This paragraph covers one T cell receptor beta chain sequence. The sample comes from a study of shared clonotypes between healthy human individuals. The CDR3 extends over 14 amino acids. The germline CDR1 and CDR2 sequences are SGDLS and YYNGEE. The V gene lost 3 bases and the J gene lost 5 bases, with 12 bases spanning the gap. Sequencing was performed with immunoSEQ multiplex PCR; in TCRdb, only in-frame clones are kept and a portion is missing. Found here are 2 million to 3 million clones, approximately 93% of them singletons; the top ten hold around 0.37%. Sequencing input: naive CD4+ T cells from PBMCs. The subset was: CD45RA+ positively selected. This clonotype was sampled from a man aged 18 to 29 in good health. Some clones in this sample may be carry-over from other donors' samples. The chain uses TRBV9 and TRBJ2-1, with D possibly matching TRBD1 (6 bases). The CDR3 DNA is TGTGCCAGCAGCGGTTACTCAGGGGACAATGAGCAGTTCTTC. Translated: CASSGYSGDNEQFF.